This TCR beta chain was retrieved from a study of identical twins. Whole-study findings and limits: Insertion counts were lower in abundant cord blood beta clonotypes, a trend that memory repertoires did not show. These conclusions were based on statistical analysis (cross-sectional, not following the same donors).

There were only healthy Caucasians among the donors. Template switching introduced a universal primer site, and the cDNA bore unique molecular identifiers. Each CDR3 protein gets one entry after TCRdb re-called the 5' RACE reads with MiXCR. The sample holds around 160,000 distinct CDR3 sequences; 3% to 4.5% are singletons and the top ten take approximately 7.7%. Of note for this clonotype: Its target is not known.

Sample: memory T cells sorted from blood. The source of this sequence is a man aged 18-30 years in good health.

CDR3 protein: CASSYGLGGAGANVLTF. The CDR3 nucleotides read TGTGCCAGCAGTTACGGTCTTGGGGGAGCTGGGGCCAACGTCCTGACTTTC. The rearrangement links TRBV6-5 to TRBJ2-6; either TRBD1 or TRBD2 may fit D (5 bases each). CDR3 length: 17 residues. Trimming took off 2 bases at V and 2 bases at J, with 13 bases between the two ends. Germline V gene lookup returns CDR1 MNHEY and CDR2 SVGAGI.